The next 8 T cell receptor beta chains were all read from a single sample in a study of blood T cell repertoires in COVID-19. Profiled with immunoSEQ multiplex PCR; TCRdb holds only in-frame clones, not every one. Altogether around 40,000 clones are present, 70% to 90% being singletons, with the ten largest covering 12% to 15%. Sequencing was performed on peripheral blood. These receptors were obtained from a human donor in a cohort sampled during active COVID-19.

The chain combines TRBV24-1 with TRBJ2-1, with 11 bases identical to TRBD1. The V and J ends lost 2 bases and 7 bases, in that order; junction bases with no gene match: 9. CDR3 length: 17 residues. The germline V gene has CDR1 KGHDR and CDR2 SFDVKD. The CDR3: CATSDSDPGTGGNEQFF. For the CDR3, the DNA is TGTGCCACCAGTGATTCTGACCCCGGGACAGGGGGTAATGAGCAGTTCTTC.

This chain connects TRBV29-1 to TRBJ2-1; no clear D. The V end lost 6 bases, the J end lost 12 bases, and 12 bases lay between the germline ends. Germline V gives CDR1 SQVTM, CDR2 ANQGSEA. The CDR3 covers 10 residues. The CDR3 region is CSVGNPGQFF. CDR3 DNA: TGCAGCGTCGGTAATCCGGGGCAGTTCTTC.

This rearrangement joins TRBV5-1 to TRBJ2-7; TRBD2 matches 7 bases. V was pared by 0 bases and J by 6 bases, with 6 bases of the junction left unmatched. CDR1 and CDR2 (germline): SGHRS, YFSETQ. The CDR3 is made up of 14 amino acids. The CDR3 here is CASSLGDYHREQYF. The CDR3, as DNA: TGCGCCAGCAGCTTGGGGGACTACCACCGCGAGCAGTACTTC.

A single count supports this clone. The V and J genes are TRBV27 and TRBJ2-7, with 9 bases that match TRBD1. This CDR3 is built from 16 residues. The J segment lost 3 bases and the V segment lost 1 base, leaving 7 bases of the junction unmatched. Germline CDR1 is MNHEY and CDR2 is SMNVEV (reference sequence). Here the CDR3 DNA reads TGTGCCAGCAGTTTATGGGGGACAGGGTTACTCTACGAGCAGTACTTC. Translating gives CASSLWGTGLLYEQYF.

The V call is TRBV7-6, the J call TRBJ1-5, with 8 bases matching TRBD1. Germline values: CDR1 SGHVS, CDR2 FNYEAQ. This CDR3 is 15 amino acids long. The ends lost 5 bases at V and 3 bases at J; junction bases unmatched: 6. In DNA form, the CDR3 reads TGTGCCAGCAGCCCGGGACAGGATCACAATCAGCCCCAGCATTTT. Amino acids: CASSPGQDHNQPQHF.

The V call is TRBV19, the J call TRBJ2-1; D is perhaps TRBD1 (5 bases). This CDR3 contains 15 residues. V lost 4 bases to trimming and J lost 6 bases, with 16 bases between them. Germline CDR1 LNHDA, CDR2 SQIVND (reference sequence). The DNA for the CDR3 is TGTGCCAGTAGTACAGGGCAAATACAAGTCAATGAGCAGTTCTTC. The encoded protein is CASSTGQIQVNEQFF.

The J gene is TRBJ1-3, the V gene TRBV6-5; TRBD1 matches at 9 bases. Germline V gene data show CDR1 as MNHEY and CDR2 as SVGAGI. J lost 0 bases, V lost 7 bases, and 4 bases had no gene match. This CDR3 has 15 residues. CDR3 in amino acids: CASKWDRASGNTIYF. As DNA, the CDR3 is TGTGCCAGCAAATGGGACAGGGCCTCTGGAAACACCATATATTTT.

This clone has only one observation. The chain recombines TRBV6-5 with TRBJ1-2; the D gene is possibly TRBD1 (5 bases). This CDR3 has 13 amino acids. Trimming took off 5 bases at V and 2 bases at J, with 9 bases between the two ends. The germline V gene has CDR1 MNHEY and CDR2 SVGAGI. Written as DNA, the CDR3 is TGTGCCAGCAGTAGGGGATTAAACTATGGCTACACCTTC. The encoded protein is CASSRGLNYGYTF.